Listed below are T cell receptor beta chains from one sample, sequenced in a study of blood T cell repertoires in COVID-19. Only in-frame clones appear in the TCRdb table, and some are missing; sequencing was by immunoSEQ multiplex PCR. The sample lists 110,000 to 150,000 clones; around 86% were seen once. Material: peripheral blood. The receptors were sampled from a human donor in a cohort sampled during active COVID-19. Each CDR3 is given with its conserved first and last residue. D genes are given only for firm matches.

v_call	j_call	d_call	cdr3_aa	cdr3_nt
TRBV19	TRBJ2-7	TRBD1	CASSKERGPYEQYF	TGTGCCAGTAGTAAGGAGAGGGGGCCCTACGAGCAGTACTTC
TRBV11-2	TRBJ2-5	-	CASSLDGGWGPGETQYF	TGTGCCAGCAGCTTAGATGGAGGTTGGGGGCCAGGGGAGACCCAGTACTTC
TRBV18	TRBJ1-4	TRBD1	CASSRDSSNEKLFF	TGTGCCAGCTCGCGGGACAGCTCTAATGAAAAACTGTTTTTT
TRBV18	TRBJ2-6	TRBD1	CASSPGTGTGANVLTF	TGTGCCAGCTCACCAGGGACAGGGACTGGGGCCAACGTCCTGACTTTC
TRBV4-2	TRBJ2-4	-	CASSQEGGWDIQYF	TGTGCCAGCAGCCAAGAGGGGGGATGGGACATTCAGTACTTC
TRBV5-1	TRBJ2-1	-	CASSLGSRSYNEQFF	TGCGCCAGCAGCTTGGGTAGCCGATCCTACAATGAGCAGTTCTTC
TRBV28	TRBJ2-7	TRBD2	CASSFLLAGDSYEQYF	TGTGCCAGCAGTTTCTTACTAGCGGGGGATTCCTACGAGCAGTACTTC
TRBV7-9	TRBJ1-1	TRBD1	CASIPPGQQLNTEAFF	TGTGCCAGCATTCCCCCGGGACAGCAATTGAACACTGAAGCTTTCTTT
TRBV18	TRBJ1-1	-	CASLRGGGSNTEAFF	TGTGCCAGCCTTCGGGGAGGGGGATCGAACACTGAAGCTTTCTTT
TRBV3-1/TRBV3-2	TRBJ2-7	TRBD2	CASSQLPGLAYEQYF	TGTGCCAGCAGCCAGCTACCGGGACTAGCTTACGAGCAGTACTTC